This T cell receptor beta chain was identified during a study of blood T cells in healthy people across ages. Investigators took about 9.2 milliliters of peripheral blood from every donor. This clonotype has just a few counts. Its cognate antigen is unknown. General study points: As age increased, TCR beta diversity per million T cells fell in a roughly linear fashion. Versus aged donors, long-lived donors had higher diversity and more naive CD4+ cells.

V lost 6 bases to trimming and J lost 0 bases; unmatched junction nucleotides: 6. The CDR3 has 16 amino acids. Germline loops: CDR1 MNHNS, CDR2 SASEGT. Primers used in a second PCR of about 7 to 12 cycles were a sample-barcoded 5' primer and a J-beta primer mix. Every sample gave at least 2.5 million paired-end reads containing CDR3. TCRdb processed the 5' RACE reads anew with MiXCR; each CDR3 protein has one entry. The data contain about 730,000 distinct CDR3 sequences, about 40% of them seen just once; the ten biggest clones take up around 20%. The clonotype was recovered from a woman aged 60 to 75 in good health. V gene TRBV6-1 combines with J gene TRBJ2-3, with 10 nucleotides matching TRBD2. What was sequenced was blood. CDR3 amino acids: CASRDSGGLSTDTQYF. The CDR3, as DNA: TGTGCCAGCAGAGATAGCGGGGGGCTAAGCACAGATACGCAGTATTTT.